This is a list of T cell receptor beta chains from one sample in a study of spatial heterogeneity in lung cancer. TCRdb passed the 5' RACE reads through MiXCR, listing each CDR3 protein once. The data contain some 18,000 distinct CDR3 sequences, 7.5% of them singletons. Sample: lung tumor tissue, taken at surgery. The origin of the receptors is a male donor with early-stage non-small cell lung cancer. Each CDR3 is given with its conserved first and last residue. D genes are given only for firm matches. Clone sizes are given selectively: once, few, many, or a class where the clone is expanded.

CDR3 DNA: TGTGCCAGCAGCTTAGCCCGACCGGGACAGGGGGCGCAATTGGTGAAGGCCAAAAACATTCAGTACTTC
CDR3 protein: CASSLARPGQGAQLVKAKNIQYF
clone size: -
V gene: TRBV7-2
J gene: TRBJ2-4
D gene: TRBD1

CDR3 DNA: TGCAGTGCTAGAGACCCAGGGGTGAACGGGGAGCTGTTTTTT
CDR3 protein: CSARDPGVNGELFF
clone size: many
V gene: TRBV20-1
J gene: TRBJ2-2
D gene: -

CDR3 DNA: TGCGCCAGCAGCTACGTAGCGGGGAGCTCCTACAATGAGCAGTTCTTC
CDR3 protein: CASSYVAGSSYNEQFF
clone size: medium-sized
V gene: TRBV5-1
J gene: TRBJ2-1
D gene: TRBD2

CDR3 DNA: TGCGCCAGCAGCCTATCGACCGGGGAGCTGTTTTTT
CDR3 protein: CASSLSTGELFF
clone size: few
V gene: TRBV4-1
J gene: TRBJ2-2
D gene: -

CDR3 DNA: TGTGCCAGCAGCCTAACAGGGATTATTTATTCACCCCTCCACTTT
CDR3 protein: CASSLTGIIYSPLHF
clone size: many
V gene: TRBV28
J gene: TRBJ1-6
D gene: -

CDR3 DNA: TGCGCCAGCAGCTTGGACGGGACGGCCGCCTACGAGCAGTACTTC
CDR3 protein: CASSLDGTAAYEQYF
clone size: medium-sized
V gene: TRBV5-1
J gene: TRBJ2-7
D gene: -

CDR3 DNA: TGTGCCAGCAGTCCTATGGCCCTGAACTATGGCTACACCTTC
CDR3 protein: CASSPMALNYGYTF
clone size: many
V gene: TRBV12-3/TRBV12-4
J gene: TRBJ1-2
D gene: -

CDR3 DNA: TGCGCCAGCAGCCAAGACAGGGGGCCAAATGAGGCTTTCTTT
CDR3 protein: CASSQDRGPNEAFF
clone size: many
V gene: TRBV4-3
J gene: TRBJ1-1
D gene: TRBD1

CDR3 DNA: TGTGCCACCAGCAGAGACAGGGGGCTAAATTCACCCCTCCACTTT
CDR3 protein: CATSRDRGLNSPLHF
clone size: few
V gene: TRBV15
J gene: TRBJ1-6
D gene: TRBD1

CDR3 DNA: TGTGCCAGCTCACCAGAGCGGGGGATCACAGATACGCAGTATTTT
CDR3 protein: CASSPERGITDTQYF
clone size: -
V gene: TRBV18
J gene: TRBJ2-3
D gene: TRBD2

CDR3 DNA: TGTGCCAGCAGCAACCGGGACAGCTATAATTCACCCCTCCACTTT
CDR3 protein: CASSNRDSYNSPLHF
clone size: many
V gene: TRBV28
J gene: TRBJ1-6
D gene: TRBD1

CDR3 DNA: TGCGCCAGCAGTCCCCAGGGTCATTCGGGGGAAAACATTCAGTACTTC
CDR3 protein: CASSPQGHSGENIQYF
clone size: many
V gene: TRBV23-1
J gene: TRBJ2-4
D gene: -

CDR3 DNA: TGTGCCAGTAGTACCCCACTAGCGGGAGTTTACGAGCAGTACTTC
CDR3 protein: CASSTPLAGVYEQYF
clone size: few
V gene: TRBV19
J gene: TRBJ2-7
D gene: TRBD2

CDR3 DNA: TGTGCCAGCAGCGTGACAGGGGGTTTTTTCAATGAGCAGTTCTTC
CDR3 protein: CASSVTGGFFNEQFF
clone size: few
V gene: TRBV11-1
J gene: TRBJ2-1
D gene: TRBD1

CDR3 DNA: TGTGCCAGCAGCAAGACAGGTTCTGGAAACACCATATATTTT
CDR3 protein: CASSKTGSGNTIYF
clone size: many
V gene: TRBV7-2
J gene: TRBJ1-3
D gene: -

CDR3 DNA: TGTGCCACCAGTGATTCGTCCAGGGGAGATTGGAATCAGCCCCAGCATTTT
CDR3 protein: CATSDSSRGDWNQPQHF
clone size: many
V gene: TRBV24-1
J gene: TRBJ1-5
D gene: -

CDR3 DNA: TGTGCCAGCAGTTTACTCCCCACAGATACGCAGTATTTT
CDR3 protein: CASSLLPTDTQYF
clone size: many
V gene: TRBV12-3/TRBV12-4
J gene: TRBJ2-3
D gene: -

CDR3 DNA: TGTGCCAGCAGCTGGACGGTAGTAAGCGATGAGCAGTTCTTC
CDR3 protein: CASSWTVVSDEQFF
clone size: -
V gene: TRBV7-2
J gene: TRBJ2-1
D gene: -

CDR3 DNA: TGTGCCAGCAGTTGGGGGACACTGAACACTGAAGCTTTCTTT
CDR3 protein: CASSWGTLNTEAFF
clone size: few
V gene: TRBV6-5
J gene: TRBJ1-1
D gene: -

CDR3 DNA: TGCAGTGCCACAGGGGATGCTAACTATGGCTACACCTTC
CDR3 protein: CSATGDANYGYTF
clone size: medium-sized
V gene: TRBV20-1
J gene: TRBJ1-2
D gene: TRBD1

CDR3 DNA: TGTGCCAGCTCCCTTCTAGCGGACACAGATACGCAGTATTTT
CDR3 protein: CASSLLADTDTQYF
clone size: -
V gene: TRBV18
J gene: TRBJ2-3
D gene: TRBD2

CDR3 DNA: TGTGCCAGCAGCTCGGACAGTAACACCGGGGAGCTGTTTTTT
CDR3 protein: CASSSDSNTGELFF
clone size: many
V gene: TRBV11-3
J gene: TRBJ2-2
D gene: -

CDR3 DNA: TGTGCCAGCAGTTTCTCTCGACAGGGGGCCCAGCCCCAGCATTTT
CDR3 protein: CASSFSRQGAQPQHF
clone size: many
V gene: TRBV27
J gene: TRBJ1-5
D gene: TRBD1

CDR3 DNA: TGTGCCAGCAGCCTTCAGGGGGCGAGGACTGAAGCTTTCTTT
CDR3 protein: CASSLQGARTEAFF
clone size: medium-sized
V gene: TRBV7-2
J gene: TRBJ1-1
D gene: TRBD1

CDR3 DNA: TGTGCCAGCGCTTGGACGTCAGGACAGAACACTGAAGCTTTCTTT
CDR3 protein: CASAWTSGQNTEAFF
clone size: many
V gene: TRBV6-5
J gene: TRBJ1-1
D gene: -

CDR3 DNA: TGTGCCAGCAGCCATACGGATGGGCCCCTCCACTTT
CDR3 protein: CASSHTDGPLHF
clone size: -
V gene: TRBV11-2
J gene: TRBJ1-6
D gene: -

CDR3 DNA: TGTGCCATTGTCGACAGGGATGAAGGCTACACCTTC
CDR3 protein: CAIVDRDEGYTF
clone size: many
V gene: TRBV10-3
J gene: TRBJ1-2
D gene: TRBD1

CDR3 DNA: TGTGCCAGCAGGTTGGACAGGGTGGTCACCGAGCAGTACTTC
CDR3 protein: CASRLDRVVTEQYF
clone size: few
V gene: TRBV6-1
J gene: TRBJ2-7
D gene: TRBD1

CDR3 DNA: TGCAGTGCTAGATCCGGGACTAGAGGCCCAGCTACGCAGTATTTT
CDR3 protein: CSARSGTRGPATQYF
clone size: many
V gene: TRBV20-1
J gene: TRBJ2-3
D gene: TRBD2

CDR3 DNA: TGTGCCAGCAGTGGGACGGGTCCACAAGAGACCCAGTACTTC
CDR3 protein: CASSGTGPQETQYF
clone size: many
V gene: TRBV6-5
J gene: TRBJ2-5
D gene: -

CDR3 DNA: TGTGCCAGCAGCTCGGGGGGGGGGCCCACAGATACGCAGTATTTT
CDR3 protein: CASSSGGGPTDTQYF
clone size: many
V gene: TRBV9
J gene: TRBJ2-3
D gene: TRBD2

CDR3 DNA: TGCGCCAGCCAGGCAGGGGACAATTACAATGAGCAGTTCTTC
CDR3 protein: CASQAGDNYNEQFF
clone size: many
V gene: TRBV5-1
J gene: TRBJ2-1
D gene: -

CDR3 DNA: TGTGCCAGCAGCCAAATGGTGAACACTGAAGCTTTCTTT
CDR3 protein: CASSQMVNTEAFF
clone size: medium-sized
V gene: TRBV3-1
J gene: TRBJ1-1
D gene: -

CDR3 DNA: TGTGCCAGCAGTTTACAGTATAGCAATCGGCCCCAGCATTTT
CDR3 protein: CASSLQYSNRPQHF
clone size: few
V gene: TRBV28
J gene: TRBJ1-5
D gene: -

CDR3 DNA: TGTGCCAGCAGCTCCGGGACCGCGAATTCCTACAATGAGCAGTTCTTC
CDR3 protein: CASSSGTANSYNEQFF
clone size: -
V gene: TRBV6-2/TRBV6-3
J gene: TRBJ2-1
D gene: -

CDR3 DNA: TGCGCCAGCAGCTTGGCGGGGGATCCTAACTATGGCTACACCTTC
CDR3 protein: CASSLAGDPNYGYTF
clone size: many
V gene: TRBV5-1
J gene: TRBJ1-2
D gene: -

CDR3 DNA: TGTGCCAGTAGTATTCTACAGGGGCAGAGCTCCTATAATTCACCCCTCCACTTT
CDR3 protein: CASSILQGQSSYNSPLHF
clone size: many
V gene: TRBV19
J gene: TRBJ1-6
D gene: TRBD1

CDR3 DNA: TGTGCCAGCAGCTTAGTAGGGGGAGCAGCCTACGAGCAGTACTTC
CDR3 protein: CASSLVGGAAYEQYF
clone size: many
V gene: TRBV7-8
J gene: TRBJ2-7
D gene: -